This T cell receptor (beta chain) was documented in a study of cytomegalovirus exposure and HLA in healthy donors. The wider study: An early data release held around 80 million unique TCRs from HLA-typed donors.

Researchers ran the PCR with 60 Vbeta and 13 Jbeta primers. Assay used: immunoSEQ multiplex PCR; TCRdb lists only in-frame clones, some missing. The sample has 100,000 to 150,000 clones, around nine tenths seen once. Concerning this clone itself: Its antigen is as yet unknown.

The CDR3 sequence is 15 residues long. Germline CDR1 and CDR2: LNHDA and SQIVND (reference sequence). V was pared by 3 bases and J by 3 bases, with 5 bases of the junction left unmatched. General study results and limits: The HLA-A and HLA-B alleles of most subjects were reportedly predicted accurately from TCR beta sequences.

The sequence was collected from a woman aged 25 to 39 in good health and CMV-seronegative. The genes are TRBV19 and TRBJ1-2; 9 bases map to TRBD1. Sequencing was done on a sample of PBMCs. CDR3 coding DNA: TGTGCCAGTAGTATGAGCACAGGGGGCGACTATGGCTACACCTTC. It specifies CASSMSTGGDYGYTF.